This record looks at one T cell receptor beta chain sequence and its context. Clones were read by immunoSEQ multiplex PCR, and TCRdb kept only the in-frame ones, dropping some. Among some 150,000 clones listed, nearly 96% were seen once. The data originate from a study of control samples from healthy donors and cancer patients. The CDR3 sequence is 13 residues long. Trimming removed 5 bases from V and 0 bases from J, with 7 bases in between. CDR1 and CDR2 from the germline V gene are MNHEY and SVGAGI. The V gene is TRBV6-5, the J gene TRBJ1-1, with D unresolved. Sequencing was performed on blood. The receptor comes from a woman in her 30s in good health. The CDR3 DNA reads as TGTGCCAGCAGTCGGGCCATGAACACTGAAGCTTTCTTT. This codes for CASSRAMNTEAFF.